This T cell receptor (beta chain) was sequenced during a study of OX40 agonist ivuxolimab in advanced cancers. The assay was immunoSEQ multiplex PCR, and TCRdb's table has in-frame clones only and misses some. The table shows some 80,000 clones, with about 88% occurring only once. The CDR3 is 17 amino acids. Trimming took 6 bases from V and 0 from J, leaving 20 bases between them. V is TRBV23-1 and J is TRBJ1-1; D may be TRBD1 (5 bases). TRBV23-1 is annotated as an ORF whose role is uncertain. Sequencing used CD4+ or CD8+ T cells sorted from blood, obtained in a trial of the OX40 agonist ivuxolimab. The TCR comes from an adult with an advanced solid tumor such as melanoma, head and neck, liver or kidney cancer. This chain's CDR3 is CASRFDPDRTMNTEAFF. The CDR3, as DNA: TGCGCCAGCAGGTTCGATCCAGACAGAACCATGAACACTGAAGCTTTCTTT.